Shown below are 6 T cell receptor beta chains from a single sample sequenced in a study of cytomegalovirus exposure and HLA in healthy donors. The PCR ran on 60 Vbeta and 13 Jbeta primers. The repertoire was sequenced with immunoSEQ multiplex PCR; TCRdb's copy has only in-frame clones and lacks some. The table lists over 150,000 clones, roughly 80% of them singletons. Sequences were obtained from PBMCs. The receptors shown here come from a male donor in good health and CMV-seropositive.

This clone was counted only a few times. The chain joins TRBV7-9 to TRBJ2-3; 8 positions agree with TRBD2. Germline V gene sequence: CDR1 SEHNR, CDR2 FQNEAQ (reference sequence). With 3 bases clipped from V and 2 bases from J, the junction kept 1 base outside the gene matches. This CDR3 contains 14 residues. CDR3 region: CASSFSGNTDTQYF. The CDR3 DNA reads TGTGCCAGCAGCTTTAGCGGGAACACAGATACGCAGTATTTT.

This clone was detected once. The CDR3 DNA sequence: TGTGCCAGCAGCTTGATACACGGGACAGCCTACGAGCAGTACTTC. As protein: CASSLIHGTAYEQYF. The chain joins TRBV7-2 to TRBJ2-7; 7 bases fit TRBD1. Germline CDR1 is SGHTA and CDR2 is FQGNSA. Trimming took 3 bases from V and 2 from J; bases not matched to a gene: 7. CDR3 length: 15 amino acids.

Points on this clone: One end of the junction is discordant with germline, which a read error may explain. The J gene is TRBJ2-7, the V gene TRBV4-1; 9 positions match TRBD1. From germline, CDR1 is MGHRA and CDR2 YSYEKL. The CDR3 loop spans 15 amino acids. CDR3 DNA: TGCGCCAGCAGCCACGCGGGACAGGGAATCTACGAGCAGTGCTTC. Protein product: CASSHAGQGIYEQCF.

The chain links TRBV6-5 to TRBJ1-1; D is possibly TRBD1 (5 bases). V gave up 0 bases and J gave up 1 base, with 12 bases separating them. Germline CDR1 and CDR2: MNHEY and SVGAGI. The CDR3 contains 16 residues. The CDR3 sequence: CASSYSTVGGNTEAFF. CDR3 DNA sequence: TGTGCCAGCAGTTACTCGACAGTTGGCGGGAACACTGAAGCTTTCTTT.

This chain joins TRBV19 and TRBJ2-2, with a tentative D call TRBD1 (5 bases). CDR1 is LNHDA, CDR2 SQIVND, per germline (reference sequence). Trimming took 6 bases from V and 3 from J, leaving 11 bases between them. This CDR3 region has 14 residues. The DNA for the CDR3 is TGTGCCAGTAGATCCCAGGGATACACCGGGGAGCTGTTTTTT. Translating it yields CASRSQGYTGELFF.

J is TRBJ2-7 and V is TRBV11-2, with D possibly matching TRBD2 (6 bases). The germline gives CDR1 SGHAT, CDR2 FQNNGV. V was pared by 2 bases and J by 0 bases, with 8 bases between. The CDR3 extends over 14 amino acids. CDR3 protein: CASSLIGSSYEQYF. CDR3 nucleotides: TGTGCCAGCAGCTTAATCGGGAGCTCCTACGAGCAGTACTTC. The complete variable domain, with remaining parts taken from reference TRBV11-2 and TRBJ2-7, reads EAGVAQSPRYKIIEKRQSVAFWCNPISGHATLYWYQQILGQGPKLLIQFQNNGVVDDSQLPKDRFSAERLKGVDSTLKIQPAKLEDSAVYLCASSLIGSSYEQYFGPGTRLTVT.